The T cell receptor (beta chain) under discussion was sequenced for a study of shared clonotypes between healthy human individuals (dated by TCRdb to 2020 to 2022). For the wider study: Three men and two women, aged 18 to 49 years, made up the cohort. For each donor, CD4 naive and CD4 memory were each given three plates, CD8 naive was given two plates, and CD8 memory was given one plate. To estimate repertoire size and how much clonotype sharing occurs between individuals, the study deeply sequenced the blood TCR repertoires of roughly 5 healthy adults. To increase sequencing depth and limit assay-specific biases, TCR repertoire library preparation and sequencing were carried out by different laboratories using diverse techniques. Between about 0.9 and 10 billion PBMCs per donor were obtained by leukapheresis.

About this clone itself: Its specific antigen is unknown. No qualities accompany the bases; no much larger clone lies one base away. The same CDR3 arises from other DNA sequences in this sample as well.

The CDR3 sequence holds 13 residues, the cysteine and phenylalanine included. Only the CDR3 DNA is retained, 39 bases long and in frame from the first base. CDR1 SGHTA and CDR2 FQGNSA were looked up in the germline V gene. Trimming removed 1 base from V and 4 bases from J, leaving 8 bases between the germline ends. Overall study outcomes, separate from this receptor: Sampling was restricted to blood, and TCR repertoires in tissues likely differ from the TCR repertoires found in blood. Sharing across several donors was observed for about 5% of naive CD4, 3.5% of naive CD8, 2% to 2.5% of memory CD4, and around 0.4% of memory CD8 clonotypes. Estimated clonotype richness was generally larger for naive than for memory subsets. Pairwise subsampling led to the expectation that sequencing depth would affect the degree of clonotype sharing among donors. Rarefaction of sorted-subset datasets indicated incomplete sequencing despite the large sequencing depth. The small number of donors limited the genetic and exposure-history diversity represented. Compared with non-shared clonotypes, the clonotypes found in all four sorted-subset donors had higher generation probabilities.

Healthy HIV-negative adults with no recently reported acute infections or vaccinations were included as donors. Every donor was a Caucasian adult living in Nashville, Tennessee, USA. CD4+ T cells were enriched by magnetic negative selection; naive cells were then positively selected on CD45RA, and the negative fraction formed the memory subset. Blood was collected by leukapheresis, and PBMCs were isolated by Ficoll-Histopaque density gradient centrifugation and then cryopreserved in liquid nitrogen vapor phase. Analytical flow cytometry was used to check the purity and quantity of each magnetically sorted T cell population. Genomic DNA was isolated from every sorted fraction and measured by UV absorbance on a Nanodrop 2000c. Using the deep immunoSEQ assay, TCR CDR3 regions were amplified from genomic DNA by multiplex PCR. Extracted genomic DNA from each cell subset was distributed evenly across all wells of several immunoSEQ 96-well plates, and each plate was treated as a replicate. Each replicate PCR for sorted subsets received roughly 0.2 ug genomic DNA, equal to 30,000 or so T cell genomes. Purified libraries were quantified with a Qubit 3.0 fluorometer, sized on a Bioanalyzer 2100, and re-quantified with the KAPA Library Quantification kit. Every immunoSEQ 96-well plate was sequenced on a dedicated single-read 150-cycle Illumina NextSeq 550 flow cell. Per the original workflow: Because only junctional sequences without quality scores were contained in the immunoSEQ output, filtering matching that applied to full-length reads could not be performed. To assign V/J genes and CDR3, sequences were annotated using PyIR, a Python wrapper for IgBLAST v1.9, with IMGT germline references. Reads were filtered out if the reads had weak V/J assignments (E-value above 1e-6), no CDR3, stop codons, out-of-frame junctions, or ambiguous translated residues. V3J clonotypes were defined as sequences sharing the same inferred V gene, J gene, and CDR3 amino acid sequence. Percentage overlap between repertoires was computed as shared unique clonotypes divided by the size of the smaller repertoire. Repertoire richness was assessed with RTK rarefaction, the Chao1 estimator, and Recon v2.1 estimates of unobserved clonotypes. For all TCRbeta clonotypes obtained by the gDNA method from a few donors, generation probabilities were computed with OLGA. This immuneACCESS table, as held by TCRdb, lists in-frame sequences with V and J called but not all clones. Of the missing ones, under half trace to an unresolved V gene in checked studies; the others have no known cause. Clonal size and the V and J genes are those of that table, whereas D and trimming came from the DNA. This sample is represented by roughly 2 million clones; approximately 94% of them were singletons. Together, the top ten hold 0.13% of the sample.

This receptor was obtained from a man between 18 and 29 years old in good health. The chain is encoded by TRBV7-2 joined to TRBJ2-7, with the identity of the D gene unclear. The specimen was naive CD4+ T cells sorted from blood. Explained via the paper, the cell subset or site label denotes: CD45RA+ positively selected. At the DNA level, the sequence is TGTGCCAGCAGCTTAGTGGGTGGGTACGAGCAGTACTTC. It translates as CASSLVGGYEQYF.